This T cell receptor (beta chain) originates from a study of shared clonotypes between healthy human individuals. Broader study findings: Clonotypes shared by all four sorted-subset donors had higher generation probabilities than non-shared clonotypes.

On this clone: Its antigen is as yet unknown.

The trim removed 5 bases at V and 4 bases at J, leaving 7 bases unmatched. Per germline, CDR1 SGHVS and CDR2 FQNEAQ. The CDR3 spans 15 residues. Measured with immunoSEQ multiplex PCR; TCRdb has only the in-frame clones, and not every one. The sample consists of 1,400,000 or so clones, approximately 98.5% of them appearing once. Sequencing was performed on naive CD4+ T cells sorted from blood. The sample's subset: CD45RA+ positively selected. J is TRBJ2-4 and V is TRBV7-8, with 8 bases aligning to TRBD1. The TCR was taken from a man younger than 45 in good health. Here the CDR3 DNA reads TGTGCCAGCAGCCCTCTGGACAGGGCAAAAAACATTCAGTACTTC. This gives the protein CASSPLDRAKNIQYF.